This T cell receptor (beta chain) stems from a study of blood T cells in healthy people across ages. Study results and caveats: Age brought a roughly linear fall in TCR beta diversity measured per million T cells.

Turning to this clonotype: Its antigen is not identified.

The use of a sample-barcoded 5' primer and a J-beta primer mix characterized a second PCR of roughly 6 to 11 cycles. Every individual sample yielded 3 million or more paired-end reads (each containing CDR3). TCRdb fed the 5' RACE reads into MiXCR, producing one record per CDR3 protein. Here the sample spans about 1.8 million distinct CDR3 sequences, roughly 50% being singletons. J gave up 7 bases and V 4 bases, and 8 bases lay outside the gene matches. CDR1 and CDR2 (germline): LNHDA, SQIVND (reference sequence). There are 15 residues in the CDR3. They isolated at least 6 million PBMCs from each sample.

This TCR was recovered from a woman in her forties in good health. This sequence joins TRBV19 and TRBJ2-1; 9 bases match TRBD1. The sample was blood. CDR3 sequence (DNA): TGTGCCAGTAGTACGGACAGGGGCCGTTTTAATGAGCAGTTCTTC. Its protein product is CASSTDRGRFNEQFF.